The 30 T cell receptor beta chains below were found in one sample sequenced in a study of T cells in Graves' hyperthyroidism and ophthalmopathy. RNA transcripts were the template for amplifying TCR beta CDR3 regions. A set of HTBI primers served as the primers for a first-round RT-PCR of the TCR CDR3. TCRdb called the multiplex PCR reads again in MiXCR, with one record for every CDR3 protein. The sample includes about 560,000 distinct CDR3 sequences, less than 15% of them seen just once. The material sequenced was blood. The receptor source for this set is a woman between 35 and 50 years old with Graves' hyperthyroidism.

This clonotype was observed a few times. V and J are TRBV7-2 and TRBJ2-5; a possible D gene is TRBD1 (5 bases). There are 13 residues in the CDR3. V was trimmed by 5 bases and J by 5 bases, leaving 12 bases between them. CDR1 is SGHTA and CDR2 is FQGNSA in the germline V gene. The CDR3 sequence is CASSPFPGETQYF. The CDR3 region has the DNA TGTGCCAGCAGCCCCTTTCCAGGGGAGACCCAGTACTTC.

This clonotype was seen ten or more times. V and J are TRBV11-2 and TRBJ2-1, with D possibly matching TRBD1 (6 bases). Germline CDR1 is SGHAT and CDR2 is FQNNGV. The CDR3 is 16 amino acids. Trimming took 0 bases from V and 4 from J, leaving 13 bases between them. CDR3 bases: TGTGCCAGCAGCTTAGAAAGGGACAATGGATACAATGAGCAGTTCTTC. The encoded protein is CASSLERDNGYNEQFF.

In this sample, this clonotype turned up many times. CDR3 in DNA: TGTGCCAGCTCACCGGACAGGGGAAGGGAGCAGTTCTTC. Encoded protein: CASSPDRGREQFF. The V and J genes are TRBV18 and TRBJ2-1, with 9 nucleotides matching TRBD1. Trimming removed 3 bases from V and 10 bases from J; junction bases left unmatched: 4. This CDR3 is 13 amino acids long. Germline CDR1 reads KGHSH; CDR2 reads LQKENI. Full variable domain (missing parts from reference TRBV18 and TRBJ2-1): NAGVMQNPRHLVRRRGQEARLRCSPMKGHSHVYWYRQLPEEGLKFMVYLQKENIIDESGMPKERFSAEFPKEGPSILRIQQVVRGDSAAYFCASSPDRGREQFFGPGTRLTVL.

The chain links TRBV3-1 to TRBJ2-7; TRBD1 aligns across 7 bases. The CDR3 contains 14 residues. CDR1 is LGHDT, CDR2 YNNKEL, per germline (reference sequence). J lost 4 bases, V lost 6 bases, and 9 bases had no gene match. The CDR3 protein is CASSPGQGEYEQYF. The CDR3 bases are TGTGCCAGCAGTCCAGGGCAGGGGGAATACGAGCAGTACTTC.

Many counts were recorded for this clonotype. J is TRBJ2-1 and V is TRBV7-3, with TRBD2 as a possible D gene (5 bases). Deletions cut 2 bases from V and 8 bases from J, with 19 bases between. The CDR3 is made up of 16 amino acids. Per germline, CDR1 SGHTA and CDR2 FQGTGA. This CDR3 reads CASSLWASSTVDEQFF. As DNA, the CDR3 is TGTGCCAGCAGCTTATGGGCTAGCTCCACGGTCGATGAGCAGTTCTTC.

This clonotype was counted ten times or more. In DNA, the CDR3 is TGTGCCAGCAGTGAAGTGCGTTCGAACACCGGGGAGCTGTTTTTT. Its translation: CASSEVRSNTGELFF. The chain joins TRBV2 to TRBJ2-2; D uncertain. Between the trimmed V and J ends, which lost 1 base and 0 bases, there was a span of 6 bases. The CDR3 is made up of 15 amino acids. In germline, CDR1 is SNHLY, CDR2 FYNNEI.

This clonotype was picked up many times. CDR3 nucleotide sequence: TGTGCCAGCAGCAGGACAGGGGTGTTCTCTGGAAACACCATATATTTT. Amino acids: CASSRTGVFSGNTIYF. The V call is TRBV28, the J call TRBJ1-3, with 9 bases lining up with TRBD1. This CDR3 comprises 16 residues. Per the germline V gene, CDR1 is MDHEN and CDR2 is SYDVKM. Trimming removed 6 bases from V and 0 bases from J; junction bases left unmatched: 6.

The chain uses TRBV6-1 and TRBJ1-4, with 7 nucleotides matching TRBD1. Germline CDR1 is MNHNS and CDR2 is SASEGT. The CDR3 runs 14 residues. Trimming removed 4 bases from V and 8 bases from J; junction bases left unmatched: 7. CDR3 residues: CASSVQGGREKLFF. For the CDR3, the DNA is TGTGCCAGCAGTGTTCAGGGGGGCAGGGAAAAACTGTTTTTT.

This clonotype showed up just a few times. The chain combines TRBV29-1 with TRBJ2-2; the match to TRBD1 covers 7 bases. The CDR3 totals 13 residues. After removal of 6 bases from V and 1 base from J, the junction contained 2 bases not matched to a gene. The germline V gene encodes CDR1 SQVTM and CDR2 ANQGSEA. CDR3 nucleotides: TGCAGCGTGGGACAGCAGAACACCGGGGAGCTGTTTTTT. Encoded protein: CSVGQQNTGELFF.

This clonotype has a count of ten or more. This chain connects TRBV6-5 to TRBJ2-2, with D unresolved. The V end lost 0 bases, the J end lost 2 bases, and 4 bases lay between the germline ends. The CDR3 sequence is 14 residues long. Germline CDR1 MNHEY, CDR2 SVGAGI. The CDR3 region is CASSYSLNTGELFF. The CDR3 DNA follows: TGTGCCAGCAGTTACTCGCTAAACACCGGGGAGCTGTTTTTT.

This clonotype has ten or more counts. This CDR3 is CASAQGIADTQYF. In nucleotides, the CDR3 is TGCGCCAGCGCCCAGGGGATCGCAGATACGCAGTATTTT. V is TRBV5-1 and J is TRBJ2-3; D perhaps matches TRBD1 (6 bases). CDR1 is SGHRS, CDR2 YFSETQ, per germline. V shed 7 bases and J shed 4 bases, with 13 bases lying between them. This CDR3 is built from 13 residues.

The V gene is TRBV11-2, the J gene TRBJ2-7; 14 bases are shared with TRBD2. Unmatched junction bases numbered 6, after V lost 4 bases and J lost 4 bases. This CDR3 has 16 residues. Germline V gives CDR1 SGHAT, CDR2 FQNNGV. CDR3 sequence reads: CASSYRTSGRTYEQYF. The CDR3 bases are TGTGCCAGCAGCTACCGGACTAGCGGGAGGACGTACGAGCAGTACTTC.

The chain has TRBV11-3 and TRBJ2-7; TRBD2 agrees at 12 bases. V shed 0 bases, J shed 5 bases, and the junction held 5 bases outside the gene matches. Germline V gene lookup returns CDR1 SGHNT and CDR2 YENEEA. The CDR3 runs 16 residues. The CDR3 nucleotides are TGTGCCAGCAGCTTAGAGGGTCTAGCGGGAGGGGACGAGCAGTACTTC. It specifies CASSLEGLAGGDEQYF.

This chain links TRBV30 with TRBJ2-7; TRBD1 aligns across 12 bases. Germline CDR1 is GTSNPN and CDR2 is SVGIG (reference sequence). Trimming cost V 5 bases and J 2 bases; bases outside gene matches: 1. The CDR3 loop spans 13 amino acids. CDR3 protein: CAWGTGGPYEQYF. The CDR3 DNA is TGTGCCTGGGGGACAGGGGGCCCCTACGAGCAGTACTTC.

The CDR3 reads CASSLGGGSGGTQYF. CDR3 nucleotides: TGTGCCAGCAGCCTAGGGGGGGGGAGCGGAGGTACGCAGTATTTT. This chain connects TRBV7-8 to TRBJ2-3; possible D gene TRBD2, 7 bases. CDR3 length: 15 residues. Germline V CDR1 and CDR2: SGHVS, FQNEAQ. The V and J ends lost 5 bases and 8 bases respectively, with 20 bases between them.

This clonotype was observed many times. CDR3 nucleotides: TGTGCCAGCAGCCCGCCGGGACAGACCCACGGCGAGCAGTACTTC. Its translation: CASSPPGQTHGEQYF. This sequence joins TRBV5-5 and TRBJ2-7; 7 bases map to TRBD1. CDR1 and CDR2 from the germline V gene are SGHKS and YYEKEE (reference sequence). CDR3 length equals 15 residues. V shed 4 bases and J 6 bases; nucleotides not matched to a gene: 13.

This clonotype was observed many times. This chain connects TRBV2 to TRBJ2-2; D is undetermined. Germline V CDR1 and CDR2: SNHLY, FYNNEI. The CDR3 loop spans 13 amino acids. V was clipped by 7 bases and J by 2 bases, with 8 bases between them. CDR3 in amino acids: CASKRINTGELFF. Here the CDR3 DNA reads TGTGCCAGCAAAAGGATTAACACCGGGGAGCTGTTTTTT.

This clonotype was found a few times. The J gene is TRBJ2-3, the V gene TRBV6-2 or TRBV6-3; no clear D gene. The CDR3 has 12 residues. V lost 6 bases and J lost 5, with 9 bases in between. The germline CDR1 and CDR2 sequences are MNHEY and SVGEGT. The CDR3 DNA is TGTGCCAGCAGCTACCCGCTAGATACGCAGTATTTT. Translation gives CASSYPLDTQYF.

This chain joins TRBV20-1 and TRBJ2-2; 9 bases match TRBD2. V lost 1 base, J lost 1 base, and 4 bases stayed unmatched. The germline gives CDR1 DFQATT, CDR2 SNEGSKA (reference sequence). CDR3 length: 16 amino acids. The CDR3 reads CSARAWTSENTGELFF. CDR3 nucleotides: TGCAGTGCTAGAGCTTGGACTAGCGAGAACACCGGGGAGCTGTTTTTT.

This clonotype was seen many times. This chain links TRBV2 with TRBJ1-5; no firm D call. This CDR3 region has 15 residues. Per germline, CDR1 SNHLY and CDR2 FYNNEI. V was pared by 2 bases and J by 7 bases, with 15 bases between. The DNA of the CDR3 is TGTGCCAGCAGTGAAATGGGTCAGCCAAGGCAGCCCCAGCATTTT. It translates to CASSEMGQPRQPQHF. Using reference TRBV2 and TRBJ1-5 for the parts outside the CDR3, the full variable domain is EPEVTQTPSHQVTQMGQEVILRCVPISNHLYFYWYRQILGQKVEFLVSFYNNEISEKSEIFDDQFSVERPDGSNFTLKIRSTKLEDSAMYFCASSEMGQPRQPQHFGDGTRLSIL.

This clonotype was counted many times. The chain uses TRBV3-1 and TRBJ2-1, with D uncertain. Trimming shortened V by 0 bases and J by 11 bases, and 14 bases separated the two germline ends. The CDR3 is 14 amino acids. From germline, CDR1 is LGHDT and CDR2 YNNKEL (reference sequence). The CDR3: CASSQDYILQKQFF. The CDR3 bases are TGTGCCAGCAGCCAAGATTATATCTTACAGAAGCAGTTCTTC.

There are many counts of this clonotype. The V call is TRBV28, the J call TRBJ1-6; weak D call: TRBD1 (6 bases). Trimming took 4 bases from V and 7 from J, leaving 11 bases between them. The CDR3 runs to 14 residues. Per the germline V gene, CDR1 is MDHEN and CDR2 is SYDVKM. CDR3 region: CASSSSGQNSPLHF. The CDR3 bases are TGTGCCAGCAGTTCCTCGGGACAAAATTCACCCCTCCACTTT.

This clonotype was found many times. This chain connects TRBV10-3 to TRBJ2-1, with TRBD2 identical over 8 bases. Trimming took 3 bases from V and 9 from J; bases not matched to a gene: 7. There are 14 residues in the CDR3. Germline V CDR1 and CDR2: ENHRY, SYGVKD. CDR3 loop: CAISDERERAEQFF. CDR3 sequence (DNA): TGTGCCATCAGTGACGAGCGGGAGAGGGCTGAGCAGTTCTTC.

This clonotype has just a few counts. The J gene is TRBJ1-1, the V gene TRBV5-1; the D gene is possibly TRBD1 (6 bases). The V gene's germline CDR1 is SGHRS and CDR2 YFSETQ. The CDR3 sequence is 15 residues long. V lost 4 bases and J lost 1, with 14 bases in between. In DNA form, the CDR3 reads TGCGCCAGCAGCCCCTGGGACACCCAGAACACTGAAGCTTTCTTT. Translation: CASSPWDTQNTEAFF.

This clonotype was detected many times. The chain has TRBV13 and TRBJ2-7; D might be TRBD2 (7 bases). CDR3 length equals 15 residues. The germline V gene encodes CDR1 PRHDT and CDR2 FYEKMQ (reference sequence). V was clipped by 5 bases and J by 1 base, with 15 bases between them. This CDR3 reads CASSPGRTASYEQYF. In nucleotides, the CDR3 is TGTGCCAGCAGCCCCGGGAGGACAGCGTCCTACGAGCAGTACTTC.

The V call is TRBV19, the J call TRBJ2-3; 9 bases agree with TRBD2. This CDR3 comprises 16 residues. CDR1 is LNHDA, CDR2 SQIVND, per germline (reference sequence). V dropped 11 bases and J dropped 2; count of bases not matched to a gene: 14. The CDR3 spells CAPAGGLPPYTDTQYF. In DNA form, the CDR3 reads TGTGCCCCAGCGGGGGGTCTCCCACCGTACACAGATACGCAGTATTTT.

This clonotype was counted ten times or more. The chain's CDR3 is CATTEDPGSYNEQFF. The CDR3 bases are TGTGCCACTACCGAGGACCCAGGCTCCTACAATGAGCAGTTCTTC. The rearrangement uses TRBV6-1 and TRBJ2-1; D gene uncertain. V was trimmed by 10 bases and J by 0 bases, leaving 16 bases between them. Germline lookup yields CDR1 MNHNS and CDR2 SASEGT. The CDR3 has 15 amino acids.

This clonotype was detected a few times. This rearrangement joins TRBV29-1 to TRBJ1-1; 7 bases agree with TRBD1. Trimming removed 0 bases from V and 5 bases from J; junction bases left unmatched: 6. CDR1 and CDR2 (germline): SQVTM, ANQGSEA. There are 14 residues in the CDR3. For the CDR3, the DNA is TGCAGCGTTGAAGAAGAGGGGGCCGGTACTGAAGCTTTCTTT. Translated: CSVEEEGAGTEAFF.

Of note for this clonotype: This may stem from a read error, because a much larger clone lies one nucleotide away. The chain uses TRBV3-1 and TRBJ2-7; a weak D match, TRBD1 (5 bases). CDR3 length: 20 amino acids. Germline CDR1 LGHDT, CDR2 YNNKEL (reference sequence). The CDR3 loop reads CASSQDRGSLHHRSSYVQYF. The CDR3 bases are TGTGCCAGCAGCCAAGATAGGGGCAGCCTCCACCATCGGAGCTCCTACGTGCAGTACTTC.

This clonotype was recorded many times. The CDR3 nucleotides read TGTGCCAGCAGTTACTGGACAGGAGACTACGAGCAGTACTTC. This codes for CASSYWTGDYEQYF. The gene calls are TRBV12-3 or TRBV12-4 and TRBJ2-7; 7 bases agree with TRBD1. The CDR3 extends over 14 amino acids. V trimming: 4 bases; J trimming: 3 bases; junction bases outside the gene matches: 6.